The 10 T cell receptor beta chains below all came from one sample that was sequenced in a study of T cell responses to AZD1222 COVID-19 vaccine. The repertoire was sequenced with immunoSEQ multiplex PCR; TCRdb's copy has only in-frame clones and lacks some. The sample has 100,000 to 150,000 clones, 92% seen once. Material: peripheral blood, obtained on day 0 of AZD1222 vaccination. These receptors came from an adult in good health.

This clone was seen only once. The J gene is TRBJ2-1, the V gene TRBV9; the match to TRBD2 covers 13 bases. Germline CDR1 and CDR2: SGDLS and YYNGEE. CDR3 length equals 15 residues. Germline trimming cut 3 bases from V and 8 bases from J; bases unmatched to any gene: 5. The CDR3 here is CASSEPGLAGYEQFF. CDR3 DNA: TGTGCCAGCAGCGAACCGGGACTAGCGGGATATGAGCAGTTCTTC.

With respect to this clone: The same CDR3 can be traced to other DNA sequences in this sample. V is TRBV5-1 and J is TRBJ2-1; TRBD2 matches 12 bases. Per the germline V gene, CDR1 is SGHRS and CDR2 is YFSETQ. The CDR3 is made up of 15 amino acids. Trimming took 5 bases from V and 3 from J; bases not matched to a gene: 3. In DNA form, the CDR3 reads TGCGCCAGCAGGCAACTAGCGGGAGGCTACAATGAGCAGTTCTTC. Its translation is CASRQLAGGYNEQFF.

The rearrangement joins TRBV13 to TRBJ2-1; TRBD2 matches at 9 bases. After removal of 7 bases from V and 4 bases from J, the junction contained 8 bases not matched to a gene. The CDR3 is 15 amino acids. Germline assignment: CDR1 PRHDT and CDR2 FYEKMQ (reference sequence). CDR3 region: CASTDGTSRYNEQFF. The CDR3 region has the DNA TGTGCCAGCACCGACGGGACTAGCAGATACAATGAGCAGTTCTTC. Using reference TRBV13 and TRBJ2-1 for the parts outside the CDR3, the full variable domain is AAGVIQSPRHLIKEKRETATLKCYPIPRHDTVYWYQQGPGQDPQFLISFYEKMQSDKGSIPDRFSAQQFSDYHSELNMSSLELGDSALYFCASTDGTSRYNEQFFGPGTRLTVL.

The chain carries TRBV5-4 and TRBJ2-3, with D possibly matching TRBD1 (7 bases). The CDR3 is 15 amino acids. V was trimmed by 4 bases and J by 0 bases, leaving 12 bases between them. CDR1 is SGHNT, CDR2 YYREEE, per germline (reference sequence). CDR3 sequence: CASSPTGTSTDTQYF. For the CDR3, the DNA is TGTGCCAGCAGCCCGACAGGGACTAGCACAGATACGCAGTATTTT.

V is TRBV6-5 and J is TRBJ2-3, with D perhaps assigned TRBD1 or TRBD2 (5 bases each). The CDR3 covers 14 residues. Trimming took 6 bases from V and 3 from J, leaving 13 bases between them. Per germline, CDR1 MNHEY and CDR2 SVGAGI. CDR3 loop: CASSGVHRTDTQYF. The CDR3 region has the DNA TGTGCCAGCAGCGGGGTTCACAGGACAGATACGCAGTATTTT.

The sample holds a few counts of this clone. The chain is built from TRBV5-1 and TRBJ1-1; D remains unclear. In germline, CDR1 is SGHRS, CDR2 YFSETQ. This CDR3 has 18 residues. Trimming pared 1 base from V and 1 base from J, leaving 20 bases between. Written as DNA, the CDR3 is TGCGCCAGCAGCTTGTCCCCTCCGAGTTGGGGTAGGAACACTGAAGCTTTCTTT. Residues: CASSLSPPSWGRNTEAFF. The full variable domain, its missing parts supplied by reference TRBV5-1 and TRBJ1-1, is KAGVTQTPRYLIKTRGQQVTLSCSPISGHRSVSWYQQTPGQGLQFLFEYFSETQRNKGNFPGRFSGRQFSNSRSEMNVSTLELGDSALYLCASSLSPPSWGRNTEAFFGQGTRLTVV.

This clone is a singleton in its sample. This sequence joins TRBV19 and TRBJ2-3; D ambiguous. The germline V gene encodes CDR1 LNHDA and CDR2 SQIVND (reference sequence). The V and J ends lost 7 bases and 5 bases respectively, with 16 bases between them. The CDR3 has 14 residues. CDR3 protein: CASTRGALGDTQYF. CDR3 sequence (DNA): TGTGCCAGTACCCGAGGAGCGCTCGGAGATACGCAGTATTTT.

The genes are TRBV12-3 or TRBV12-4 and TRBJ1-2; D is ambiguous. There are 13 residues in the CDR3. V gave up 1 base and J gave up 10 bases, with 13 bases separating them. The DNA of the CDR3 is TGTGCCAGCAGTTTAGTCGGAACCCGAACCTACACCTTC. Protein: CASSLVGTRTYTF.

V is TRBV29-1 and J is TRBJ1-4, with D maybe TRBD1 (6 bases). The V end lost 7 bases, the J end lost 4 bases, and 7 bases lay between the germline ends. The CDR3 is 11 amino acids. Germline V CDR1 and CDR2: SQVTM, ANQGSEA. The CDR3 coding sequence is TGCAGCGGAGGGGGTAATGAAAAACTGTTTTTT. This codes for CSGGGNEKLFF.

The rearrangement links TRBV6-2 or TRBV6-3 to TRBJ2-1; 7 bases match TRBD2. Germline loops: CDR1 MNHEY, CDR2 SVGEGT. With V trimmed by 6 bases and J by 16 bases, 12 bases remained unmatched. There are 12 residues in the CDR3. CDR3 nucleotides: TGTGCCAGCAGCCTTAGACTAGCCGCTGCTTTCTTC. This sequence encodes CASSLRLAAAFF.